Following are 9 T cell receptor beta chains from one sample sequenced in a study of CD8 T cells in ankylosing spondylitis (dated by TCRdb to 2015 to 2018). The antigens these receptors bind are not known. The library was generated by 5' RACE. Sequencing instrument: Illumina HiSeq 2500. The public reads were reanalyzed by TCRdb: fastp trimming at Q25, MiXCR alignment, in-frame beta chains only. Each entry is one CDR3 protein sequence, shown with its most common DNA and genes. The sample table lists over 600,000 distinct CDR3 sequences, 19% of them with a count of one. The ten largest account for around 20% of the sample. Study-wide conclusions, independent of this receptor: A TCR beta motif of about eight highly homologous amino acid variants appeared characteristic of blood from ankylosing spondylitis patients.

Sample: blood, either unsorted or a sorted T cell fraction (not recorded which). All receptors derive from a male donor with ankylosing spondylitis.

This clonotype was detected once. The chain uses TRBV24-1 and TRBJ2-3; D may match TRBD1 or TRBD2 (6 bases each). The CDR3 covers 18 residues. Trimming took off 7 bases at V and 0 bases at J, with 22 bases between the two ends. Germline assignment: CDR1 KGHDR and CDR2 SFDVKD. The CDR3: CATSRGGKTSISTDTQYF. In DNA, the CDR3 is TGTGCCACCAGCCGAGGGGGAAAGACTAGTATTAGCACAGATACGCAGTATTTT.

The chain couples TRBV11-2 to TRBJ1-2, with D unresolved. The CDR3 totals 17 residues. The V end lost 0 bases, the J end lost 0 bases, and 14 bases lay between the germline ends. The germline V gene has CDR1 SGHAT and CDR2 FQNNGV. CDR3 loop: CASSLEPYPLANYGYTF. CDR3 coding DNA: TGTGCCAGCAGCTTAGAACCGTACCCGCTCGCTAACTATGGCTACACCTTC.

The chain has TRBV4-2 and TRBJ2-2, with a weak D call TRBD2 (6 bases). V was trimmed by 0 bases and J by 6 bases, leaving 8 bases between them. This CDR3 contains 14 residues. Germline V gene sequence: CDR1 LGHNA, CDR2 YNFKEQ. CDR3 sequence reads: CASSQEGGSGELFF. Written as DNA, the CDR3 is TGTGCCAGCAGCCAAGAGGGGGGTTCCGGGGAGCTGTTTTTT.

The J gene is TRBJ2-7, the V gene TRBV7-9; D call uncertain. There are 12 residues in the CDR3. Germline assignment: CDR1 SEHNR and CDR2 FQNEAQ (reference sequence). Deletions cut 2 bases from V and 6 bases from J, with 8 bases between. The CDR3 loop reads CASSLNGVEQYF. In DNA, the CDR3 is TGTGCCAGCAGCTTAAACGGAGTCGAGCAGTACTTC.

V is TRBV2 and J is TRBJ2-1; 8 bases are a match to TRBD2. CDR1 and CDR2 from the germline V gene are SNHLY and FYNNEI. The CDR3 has 14 amino acids. The J segment lost 0 bases and the V segment lost 8 bases, leaving 3 bases of the junction unmatched. As DNA, the CDR3 is TGTGCCAGCGGCGCGGGGGGCTCCTACAATGAGCAGTTCTTC. Protein: CASGAGGSYNEQFF.

The chain uses TRBV9 and TRBJ2-1; D gene uncertain. CDR1 SGDLS and CDR2 YYNGEE come from the germline V gene. The CDR3 consists of 16 residues. Trimming took off 0 bases at V and 0 bases at J, with 10 bases between the two ends. CDR3 sequence (DNA): TGTGCCAGCAGCGTAGGCCAGTACTACTCCTACAATGAGCAGTTCTTC. This translates into CASSVGQYYSYNEQFF.

This clonotype was counted at least ten times. CDR3 in amino acids: CSARDWGSGTEQYF. CDR3 in DNA: TGCAGTGCTAGAGATTGGGGTAGCGGGACCGAGCAGTACTTC. The rearrangement links TRBV20-1 to TRBJ2-7; TRBD2 aligns across 8 bases. From germline, CDR1 is DFQATT and CDR2 SNEGSKA (reference sequence). After removal of 0 bases from V and 6 bases from J, the junction contained 7 bases not matched to a gene. The CDR3 covers 14 residues.

In this sample, this clonotype turned up a few times. This chain connects TRBV2 to TRBJ1-4, with a possible D match to TRBD1 (6 bases). V lost 4 bases, J lost 8 bases, and 14 bases lay in between. The CDR3 runs to 14 residues. The V gene's germline CDR1 is SNHLY and CDR2 FYNNEI. CDR3 nucleotides: TGTGCCAGCAGTGTTGAACAGGGAAGGGAAAAACTGTTTTTT. Its protein product is CASSVEQGREKLFF.

This clonotype was detected a few times. The chain couples TRBV28 to TRBJ2-1; possibly TRBD1 for D (5 bases). This CDR3 region has 17 residues. Trimming stripped 4 bases from V and 4 bases from J, with 20 bases between. Germline V gene data show CDR1 as MDHEN and CDR2 as SYDVKM. CDR3 nucleotide sequence: TGTGCCAGCAGTTCGCGTTGGGCGACAGCACCTTACAATGAGCAGTTCTTC. It yields the protein CASSSRWATAPYNEQFF.